This T cell receptor beta chain was found in a study of T-cell memory formation after mild COVID-19. The CDR3 loop spans 12 amino acids. Germline V CDR1 and CDR2: SEHNR, FQNEAQ (reference sequence). The trim removed 11 bases at V and 6 bases at J, leaving 7 bases unmatched. A single record per CDR3 protein comes from TCRdb applying MiXCR to the 5' RACE reads. The table includes around 110,000 distinct CDR3 sequences, about an eighth detected once. This chain joins TRBV7-9 and TRBJ2-3; TRBD2 matches at 8 bases. Material for sequencing was PBMCs or a T cell subset sorted from them (not recorded which). The origin of this receptor is an adult woman who had mild COVID-19 (a few samples of this study predate the infection). Cell type and time point are not known. The CDR3 loop reads CAWTGGADTQYF. The CDR3 DNA follows: TGTGCCTGGACCGGGGGGGCGGATACGCAGTATTTT. The variable domain in full, completed from reference TRBV7-9 and TRBJ2-3, reads DTGVSQNPRHKITKRGQNVTFRCDPISEHNRLYWYRQTLGQGPEFLTYFQNEAQLEKSRLLSDRFSAERPKGSFSTLEIQRTEQGDSAMYLCAWTGGADTQYFGPGTRLTVL.